A selection of T cell receptor beta chains follows, all from one sample in a study of T cell responses to AZD1222 COVID-19 vaccine. Method: immunoSEQ multiplex PCR; TCRdb's copy keeps in-frame clones and lacks some. The sample shows some 150,000 clones, around nine tenths of them seen only once. Sequences were derived from peripheral blood, sampled 28 days after the second AZD1222 dose. Receptors were obtained from an adult who received the AZD1222 COVID-19 vaccine. The CDR3 runs from the conserved cysteine through the conserved F or W. Some rows mark clone size as missing; the rest say once, few, many or name a class of expanded clone.

.	TRBV5-5	14	TRBJ1-1	CASSPTGRDTEAFF
.	TRBV11-2	14	TRBJ2-7	CASSLDQTSNEQYF
.	TRBV23-1	16	TRBJ2-1	CASSQSRRGEYNEQFF
.	TRBV9	14	TRBJ1-1	CASSVGQGLTEAFF
once	TRBV6-4	13	TRBJ2-3	CASSESETSAQYF
few	TRBV7-3	15	TRBJ2-6	CASSSDISGANVLTF
.	TRBV9	16	TRBJ2-1	CASSVAGTSDYNEQFF
few	TRBV19	15	TRBJ2-7	CASSALRGSSYEQYF
.	TRBV27	15	TRBJ2-1	CASSLEGQIYNEQFF
.	TRBV15	15	TRBJ1-1	CATSSLDRAGTEAFF
.	TRBV2	13	TRBJ2-2	CASSGPLFGELFF
.	TRBV4-3	18	TRBJ2-2	CASSQEFLAGANTGELFF
.	TRBV9	14	TRBJ2-5	CASSATGGQETQYF
few	TRBV10-3	14	TRBJ2-1	CATGPEGVYNEQFF
once	TRBV11-2	16	TRBJ2-2	CASSLPEILRAGELFF
.	TRBV7-3	15	TRBJ2-2	CASSLGTPYTGELFF
.	TRBV6-2/TRBV6-3	14	TRBJ2-3	CASSSGLALDTQYF
.	TRBV27	12	TRBJ1-1	CASSRGRTEAFF
few	TRBV7-2	16	TRBJ2-3	CASSLERGRVTDTQYF
.	TRBV24-1	13	TRBJ2-1	CATSDISYNEQFF
.	TRBV2	14	TRBJ2-1	CASSRQERETEQFF
.	TRBV7-6	15	TRBJ2-6	CASSVSASGANVLTF
once	TRBV12-2	16	TRBJ1-1	CASRFDRRFWGAEAFF
.	TRBV30	17	TRBJ2-1	CAWSVARTSGMLGEQFF
.	TRBV5-1	15	TRBJ1-1	CASSPSTGGDTEAFF
.	TRBV3-1/TRBV3-2	16	TRBJ2-2	CASSRYRRGVTGELFF
.	TRBV30	15	TRBJ2-7	CAWSPGGTGAHEQYF
once	TRBV30	14	TRBJ1-1	CAWSVTGLEHEAFF
.	TRBV28	9	TRBJ2-5	CASGETQYF
.	TRBV10-3	11	TRBJ2-7	CAISASYEQYF
.	TRBV7-3	14	TRBJ1-1	CASSLGAVNTEAFF
.	TRBV7-3	13	TRBJ1-5	CASSPDREQPQHF
.	TRBV7-2	16	TRBJ1-2	CASSLAGNQEGYGYTF
.	TRBV28	14	TRBJ2-5	CASSYPRLEETQYF
.	TRBV28	17	TRBJ1-2	CASRLMGLDRGRLGYTF
.	TRBV30	13	TRBJ2-7	CAWSGQRGTVQYF